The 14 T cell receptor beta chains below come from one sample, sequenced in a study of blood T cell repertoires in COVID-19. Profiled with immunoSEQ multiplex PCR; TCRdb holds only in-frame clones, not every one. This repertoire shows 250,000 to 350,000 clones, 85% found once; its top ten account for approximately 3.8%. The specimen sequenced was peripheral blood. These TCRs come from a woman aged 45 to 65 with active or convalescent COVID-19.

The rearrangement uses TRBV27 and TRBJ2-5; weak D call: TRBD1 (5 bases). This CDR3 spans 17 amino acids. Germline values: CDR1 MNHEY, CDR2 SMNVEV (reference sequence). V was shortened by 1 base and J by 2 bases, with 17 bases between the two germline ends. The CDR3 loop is CASSLYPTGGPQETQYF. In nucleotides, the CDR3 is TGTGCCAGCAGTTTATACCCCACAGGCGGTCCACAAGAGACCCAGTACTTC.

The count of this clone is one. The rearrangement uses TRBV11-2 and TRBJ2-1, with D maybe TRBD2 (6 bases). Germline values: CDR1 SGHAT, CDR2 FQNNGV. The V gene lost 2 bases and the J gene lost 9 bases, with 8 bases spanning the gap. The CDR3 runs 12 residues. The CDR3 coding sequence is TGTGCCAGCAGCTTATTGGGGGGTGAGCAGTTCTTC. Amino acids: CASSLLGGEQFF.

The DNA of the CDR3 is TGTGCCAGCAGCCAAGGCCCGACTAGCTCGCAGTTCTTC. Translated: CASSQGPTSSQFF. The V and J genes are TRBV3-1 (or the pseudogene TRBV3-2) and TRBJ2-1, with 7 bases matching TRBD2. The germline CDR1 and CDR2 sequences are LGHDT and YNNKEL (reference sequence). The CDR3 has 13 residues. The junction had 6 bases not matched to a gene; V was cut back by 1 base and J by 12 bases.

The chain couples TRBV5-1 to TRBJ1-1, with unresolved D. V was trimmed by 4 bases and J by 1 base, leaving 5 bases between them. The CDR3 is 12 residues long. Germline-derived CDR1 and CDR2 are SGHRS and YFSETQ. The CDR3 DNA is TGCGCCAGCAGCAACGGGAACACTGAAGCTTTCTTT. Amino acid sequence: CASSNGNTEAFF.

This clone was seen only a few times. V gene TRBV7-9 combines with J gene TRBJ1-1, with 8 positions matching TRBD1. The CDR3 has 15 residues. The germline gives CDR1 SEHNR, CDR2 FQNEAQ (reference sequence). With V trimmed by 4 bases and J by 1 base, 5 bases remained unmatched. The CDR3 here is CASSYRDRQNTEAFF. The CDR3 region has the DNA TGTGCCAGCAGCTACCGGGACAGGCAGAACACTGAAGCTTTCTTT.

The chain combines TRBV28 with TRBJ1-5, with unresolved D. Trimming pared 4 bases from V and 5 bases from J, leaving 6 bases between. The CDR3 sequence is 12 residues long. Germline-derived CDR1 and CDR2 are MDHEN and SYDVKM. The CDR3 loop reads CASSSLDQPQHF. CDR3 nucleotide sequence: TGTGCCAGCAGTTCCCTCGATCAGCCCCAGCATTTT.

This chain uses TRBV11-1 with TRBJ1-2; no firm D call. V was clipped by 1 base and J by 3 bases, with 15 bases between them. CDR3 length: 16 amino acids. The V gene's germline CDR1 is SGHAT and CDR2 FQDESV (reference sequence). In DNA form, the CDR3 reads TGTGCCAGCAGCTTAGGGGAGGGCCGGAACTACTATGGCTACACCTTC. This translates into CASSLGEGRNYYGYTF.

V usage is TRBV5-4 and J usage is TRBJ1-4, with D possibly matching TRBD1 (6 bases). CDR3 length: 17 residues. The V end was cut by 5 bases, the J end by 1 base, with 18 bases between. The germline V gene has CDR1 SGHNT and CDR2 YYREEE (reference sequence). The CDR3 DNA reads TGTGCCAGCAGTCAGGCCGGGGGGGGCGGAACTAATGAAAAACTGTTTTTT. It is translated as CASSQAGGGGTNEKLFF.

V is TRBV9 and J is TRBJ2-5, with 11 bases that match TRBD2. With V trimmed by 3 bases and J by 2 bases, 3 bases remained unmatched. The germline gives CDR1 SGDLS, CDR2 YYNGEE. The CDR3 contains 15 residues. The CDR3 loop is CASSELAGGQETQYF. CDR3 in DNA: TGTGCCAGCAGCGAATTAGCGGGAGGGCAAGAGACCCAGTACTTC.

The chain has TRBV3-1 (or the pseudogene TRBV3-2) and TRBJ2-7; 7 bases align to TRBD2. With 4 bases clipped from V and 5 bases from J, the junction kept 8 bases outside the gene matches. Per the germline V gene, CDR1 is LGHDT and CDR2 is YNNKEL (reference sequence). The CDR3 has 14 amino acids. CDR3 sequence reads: CASSPRAGTNEQYF. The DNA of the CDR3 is TGTGCCAGCAGCCCGAGAGCGGGAACCAACGAGCAGTACTTC.

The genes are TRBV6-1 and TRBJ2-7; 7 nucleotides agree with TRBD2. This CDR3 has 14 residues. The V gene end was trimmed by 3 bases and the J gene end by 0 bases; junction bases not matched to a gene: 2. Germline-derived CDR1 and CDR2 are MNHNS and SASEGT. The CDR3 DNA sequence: TGTGCCAGCAGTGACGGCGGGAGCTCCTACGAGCAGTACTTC. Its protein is CASSDGGSSYEQYF.

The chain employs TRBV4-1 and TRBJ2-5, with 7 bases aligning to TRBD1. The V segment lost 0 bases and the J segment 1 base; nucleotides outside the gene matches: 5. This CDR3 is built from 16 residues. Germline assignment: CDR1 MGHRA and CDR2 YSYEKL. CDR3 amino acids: CASSQDLAGGQETQYF. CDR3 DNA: TGCGCCAGCAGCCAAGACTTGGCAGGGGGCCAAGAGACCCAGTACTTC.

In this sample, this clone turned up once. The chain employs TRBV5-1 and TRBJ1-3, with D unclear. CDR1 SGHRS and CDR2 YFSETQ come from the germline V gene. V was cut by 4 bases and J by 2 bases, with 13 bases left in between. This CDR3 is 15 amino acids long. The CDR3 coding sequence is TGCGCCAGCAGCCCTGATCGTGGAGCTGGAAACACCATATATTTT. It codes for CASSPDRGAGNTIYF. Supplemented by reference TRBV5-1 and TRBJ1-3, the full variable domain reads KAGVTQTPRYLIKTRGQQVTLSCSPISGHRSVSWYQQTPGQGLQFLFEYFSETQRNKGNFPGRFSGRQFSNSRSEMNVSTLELGDSALYLCASSPDRGAGNTIYFGEGSWLTVV.

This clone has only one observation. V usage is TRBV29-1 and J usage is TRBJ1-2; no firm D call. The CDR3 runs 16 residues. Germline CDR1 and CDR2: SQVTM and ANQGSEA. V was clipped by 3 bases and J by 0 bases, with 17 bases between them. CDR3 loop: CSVDHGSGKANYGYTF. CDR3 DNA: TGCAGCGTTGATCACGGGTCCGGGAAAGCTAACTATGGCTACACCTTC. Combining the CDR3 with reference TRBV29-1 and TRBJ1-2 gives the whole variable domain SAVISQKPSRDICQRGTSLTIQCQVDSQVTMMFWYRQQPGQSLTLIATANQGSEATYESGFVIDKFPISRPNLTFSTLTVSNMSPEDSSIYLCSVDHGSGKANYGYTFGSGTRLTVV.